This T cell receptor beta chain was retrieved from a study of blood T cell repertoires in COVID-19. At the level of the study: Whether acute or convalescent, the COVID-19 samples came from the United States, Italy and Spain.

The V gene's germline CDR1 is MNHEY and CDR2 SVGEGT. The J segment lost 7 bases and the V segment lost 2 bases, leaving 6 bases of the junction unmatched. The CDR3 is made up of 15 amino acids. Per the original data handling: Using reference gene primer amplification, nucleated cell counts were estimated. The data were produced by immunoSEQ multiplex PCR, yet TCRdb's version contains in-frame clones alone and is incomplete. V and J calls plus clone size are reproduced from that table; the DNA served to infer D and trimming. The sample comprises more than 25,000 clones, 89% of which are singletons, and under 0.7% rests with the top ten.

The V and J genes are TRBV6-2 or TRBV6-3 and TRBJ1-5; 9 bases fit TRBD1. The sequenced sample was peripheral blood. The TCR originated in a woman between 35 and 50 years old with active or convalescent COVID-19. This CDR3 reads CASSYKQGAEQPQHF. For the CDR3, the DNA is TGTGCCAGCAGTTACAAACAGGGGGCTGAACAGCCCCAGCATTTT.